The rows below give T cell receptor beta chains drawn from one sample of a study of T cell responses to AZD1222 COVID-19 vaccine. Assay used: immunoSEQ multiplex PCR; TCRdb lists only in-frame clones, some missing. The sample consists of approximately 150,000 clones, approximately 90% of them appearing once. Material: peripheral blood, obtained on day 0 of AZD1222 vaccination. These receptors all come from an adult in good health. Each CDR3 is given with its conserved first and last residue. The order of the fields is V gene, D gene, J gene, clone size, CDR3 DNA, CDR3 protein. D genes are given only for firm matches. Clone size is not always given. Where it is, it says once, few, many or a class for expanded clones.

>TRBV6-5|NA|TRBJ2-3|NA
TGTGCCAGCGCCTCCCGGGGGCAACCCACAGATACGCAGTATTTT
CASASRGQPTDTQYF
>TRBV28|NA|TRBJ1-2|NA
TGTGCCAGCTTTCCGGGACGTACGAGGTATGGCTACACCTTC
CASFPGRTRYGYTF
>TRBV5-1|TRBD2|TRBJ2-7|few
TGCGCCAGCAGCCCTGTAGCGGGGTACTACGAGCAGTACTTC
CASSPVAGYYEQYF
>TRBV6-5|TRBD2|TRBJ2-7|NA
TGTGCCAGCAGCTTAGCGGGGAACTCCTACGAGCAGTACTTC
CASSLAGNSYEQYF
>TRBV7-3|NA|TRBJ1-1|NA
TGTGCCAGCAGCCGCTACATGAACACTGAAGCTTTCTTT
CASSRYMNTEAFF
>TRBV20-1|NA|TRBJ2-7|NA
TGCAGTGTGACGACAGGTTACGAGCAGTACTTC
CSVTTGYEQYF
>TRBV4-2|TRBD1|TRBJ2-7|NA
TGTGCCAGCAGCCAAGAAATCACAGGGGCCCCCTACGAGCAGTACTTC
CASSQEITGAPYEQYF
>TRBV4-1|TRBD2|TRBJ2-7|NA
TGCGCCAGCAGCCAAGAGACGGGAGGATCGTACTACGAGCAGTACTTC
CASSQETGGSYYEQYF
>TRBV25-1|NA|TRBJ2-5|NA
TGTGCCAGCAGTGAATTCGTCAGGGACGTAGAGACCCAGTACTTC
CASSEFVRDVETQYF
>TRBV5-1|TRBD1|TRBJ1-1|once
TGCGCCAGCAGCTCCAGGACAGGGAAGAACACTGAAGCTTTCTTT
CASSSRTGKNTEAFF
>TRBV9|NA|TRBJ1-1|NA
TGTGCCAGCAGCGTTGGGGACGGGAAAGCTTTCTTT
CASSVGDGKAFF
>TRBV5-5|TRBD2|TRBJ2-3|NA
TGTGCCAGCAGCTCAGTCGCTGGCGGGAGGAGAACAGATACGCAGTATTTT
CASSSVAGGRRTDTQYF
>TRBV19|TRBD1|TRBJ1-2|NA
TGTGCCAGTATCGGGACAGGGGGCCACCTTAATGGCTACACCTTC
CASIGTGGHLNGYTF
>TRBV19|NA|TRBJ1-1|NA
TGTGCCAGTAGTATTACGAGGGGGATGAAGAACACTGAAGCTTTCTTT
CASSITRGMKNTEAFF
>TRBV28|TRBD2|TRBJ2-3|NA
TGTGCCAGCAGAGAGCGGGAGTTCCGGACAGATACGCAGTATTTT
CASREREFRTDTQYF
>TRBV24-1|TRBD1|TRBJ2-5|NA
TGTGCCACCAGTGAGGGACAGGGTGGAAGAGAGACCCAGTACTTC
CATSEGQGGRETQYF
>TRBV4-1|NA|TRBJ1-4|NA
TGCGCCAGCAGCCAAGTCACGGCTAATGAAAAACTGTTTTTT
CASSQVTANEKLFF
>TRBV5-5|NA|TRBJ1-2|NA
TGTGCCAGCAGCTTGGCCGGGGCAGGGGCGGTTGGCTATGGCTACACCTTC
CASSLAGAGAVGYGYTF
>TRBV6-2/TRBV6-3|NA|TRBJ1-5|few
TGTGCCAGCAGTTACACTCAGCATCAGCCCCAGCATTTT
CASSYTQHQPQHF
>TRBV19|NA|TRBJ1-1|NA
TGTGCCAGTAGTATACGAGAGGTCACTGAAGCTTTCTTT
CASSIREVTEAFF
>TRBV5-1|NA|TRBJ2-3|NA
TGCGCCAGCAGCTTGGGCTTCACAGATACGCAGTATTTT
CASSLGFTDTQYF
>TRBV28|NA|TRBJ1-5|NA
TGTGCCAGCAGCATCGACCAGTCCCCCCACAATCAGCCCCAGCATTTT
CASSIDQSPHNQPQHF
>TRBV6-6|TRBD1|TRBJ1-5|NA
TGTGCCAGCAGTGACAGGGTGGGTAGCAATCAGCCCCAGCATTTT
CASSDRVGSNQPQHF
>TRBV20-1|NA|TRBJ2-7|NA
TGCAGTGCTAGTTCGTCAAGGGCGGTGTACGAGCAGTACTTC
CSASSSRAVYEQYF
>TRBV19|TRBD1|TRBJ1-3|NA
TGTGCCAGTAGTAGCAGACAGGGTGGAAACACCATATATTTT
CASSSRQGGNTIYF
>TRBV10-1|NA|TRBJ2-6|once
TGCGCCAGCAGCCCCCGCCCTGGGCGGATCCTCACACTTAGGGCCGGGGCCAACGTCCTGACTTTC
CASSPRPGRILTLRAGANVLTF
>TRBV7-2|TRBD1|TRBJ2-1|NA
TGTGCCAGCAGCCCACGGGCGGGGACAGGGTACAATGAGCAGTTCTTC
CASSPRAGTGYNEQFF
>TRBV3-1/TRBV3-2|NA|TRBJ2-3|NA
TGTGCCAGCAGCCAAGTCGTGAAGCAAGATACGCAGTATTTT
CASSQVVKQDTQYF
>TRBV28|NA|TRBJ1-4|NA
TGTGCCAGCAGTGGTCCCCGGGAAAAACTGTTTTTT
CASSGPREKLFF
>TRBV30|NA|TRBJ1-3|NA
TGTGCCTGGAGGGGAGGACAGCACTCTGGAAACACCATATATTTT
CAWRGGQHSGNTIYF
>TRBV5-1|TRBD2|TRBJ2-1|NA
TGCGCCAGCACCCACTCTGGGGGGGAGAACTACAATGAGCAGTTCTTC
CASTHSGGENYNEQFF